This T cell receptor (beta chain) was retrieved from a study of shared clonotypes between healthy human individuals. Overall study context: The plates for each donor numbered three CD4 naive, three CD4 memory, two CD8 naive and one CD8 memory. Study-level findings and limits: Some clonotypes were shared by all four sorted-subset donors, while others were not shared. The non-shared ones had lower generation probabilities than the shared ones. Researchers found naive subsets generally carried larger estimated richness than memory subsets.

The junction had 3 bases not matched to a gene; V was cut back by 5 bases and J by 4 bases. Germline lookup yields CDR1 SQVTM and CDR2 ANQGSEA. The CDR3 contains 14 residues. As regards this clone: Its antigen is unknown.

It was into CD45RA+ naive and CD45RA-negative memory subsets that the CD4+ cells were split. The assay was immunoSEQ multiplex PCR, and TCRdb's table has in-frame clones only and misses some. Here the sample spans a few million clones, about nine tenths being singletons. The rearrangement uses TRBV29-1 and TRBJ2-5, with 14 bases aligning to TRBD2. The TCR was taken from a young man in good health. Some clones in this sample may be carry-over from other donors' samples. Sequenced: naive CD4+ T cells from PBMCs. Subset: CD45RA+ positively selected. The CDR3 spells CSVSGLAGAETQYF. CDR3 nucleotide sequence: TGCAGCGTTTCGGGACTAGCGGGAGCAGAGACCCAGTACTTC. The full variable domain, in which reference TRBV29-1 and TRBJ2-5 provide the parts outside the CDR3, is SAVISQKPSRDICQRGTSLTIQCQVDSQVTMMFWYRQQPGQSLTLIATANQGSEATYESGFVIDKFPISRPNLTFSTLTVSNMSPEDSSIYLCSVSGLAGAETQYFGPGTRLLVL.